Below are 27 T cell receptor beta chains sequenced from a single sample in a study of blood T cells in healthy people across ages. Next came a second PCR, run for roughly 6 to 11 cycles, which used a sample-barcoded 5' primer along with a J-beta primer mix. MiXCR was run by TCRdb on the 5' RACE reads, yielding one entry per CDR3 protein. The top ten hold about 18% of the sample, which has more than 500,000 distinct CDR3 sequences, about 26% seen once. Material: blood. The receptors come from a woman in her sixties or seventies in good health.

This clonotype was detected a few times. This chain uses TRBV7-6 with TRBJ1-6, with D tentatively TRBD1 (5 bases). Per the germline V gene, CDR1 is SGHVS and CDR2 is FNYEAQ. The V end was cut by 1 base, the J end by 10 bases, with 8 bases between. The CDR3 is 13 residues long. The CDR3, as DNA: TGTGCCAGCAGCTTAGGGGGGGAATCACCCCTCCACTTT. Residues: CASSLGGESPLHF.

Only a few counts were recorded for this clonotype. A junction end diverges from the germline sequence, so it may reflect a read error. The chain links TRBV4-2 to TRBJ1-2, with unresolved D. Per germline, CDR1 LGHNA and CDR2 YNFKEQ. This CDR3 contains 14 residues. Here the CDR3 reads CASSQDLGWGGYTF. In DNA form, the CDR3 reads TGTGCCAGCAGTCAAGACCTGGGGTGGGGTGGCTACACCTTC.

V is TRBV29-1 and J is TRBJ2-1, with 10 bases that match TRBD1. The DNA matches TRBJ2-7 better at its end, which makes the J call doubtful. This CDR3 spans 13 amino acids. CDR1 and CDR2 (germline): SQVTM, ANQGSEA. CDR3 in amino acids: CSVPGQGTYEQYF. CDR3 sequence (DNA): TGCAGCGTGCCGGGACAGGGGACCTACGAGCAGTACTTC.

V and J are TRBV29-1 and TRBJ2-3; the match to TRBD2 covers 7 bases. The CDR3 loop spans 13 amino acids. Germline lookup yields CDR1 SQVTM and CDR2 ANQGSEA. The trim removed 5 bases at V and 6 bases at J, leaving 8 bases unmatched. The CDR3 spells CSVFWAGEDTQYF. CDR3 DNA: TGCAGCGTTTTTTGGGCGGGGGAGGATACGCAGTATTTT.

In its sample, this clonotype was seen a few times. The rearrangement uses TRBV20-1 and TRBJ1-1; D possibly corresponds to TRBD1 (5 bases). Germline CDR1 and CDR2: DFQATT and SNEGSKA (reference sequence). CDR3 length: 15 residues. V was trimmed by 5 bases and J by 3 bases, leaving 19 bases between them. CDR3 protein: CSAFTRGATDTEAFF. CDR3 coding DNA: TGCAGTGCTTTCACCCGGGGCGCGACAGACACTGAAGCTTTCTTT.

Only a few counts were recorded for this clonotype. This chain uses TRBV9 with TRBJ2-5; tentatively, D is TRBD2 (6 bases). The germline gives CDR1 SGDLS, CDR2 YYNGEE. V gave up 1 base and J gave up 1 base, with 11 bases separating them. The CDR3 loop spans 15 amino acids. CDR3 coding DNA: TGTGCCAGCAGCGTACTGGGGACTCGCCAAGAGACCCAGTACTTC. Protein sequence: CASSVLGTRQETQYF. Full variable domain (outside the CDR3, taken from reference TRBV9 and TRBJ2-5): DSGVTQTPKHLITATGQRVTLRCSPRSGDLSVYWYQQSLDQGLQFLIQYYNGEERAKGNILERFSAQQFPDLHSELNLSSLELGDSALYFCASSVLGTRQETQYFGPGTRLLVL.

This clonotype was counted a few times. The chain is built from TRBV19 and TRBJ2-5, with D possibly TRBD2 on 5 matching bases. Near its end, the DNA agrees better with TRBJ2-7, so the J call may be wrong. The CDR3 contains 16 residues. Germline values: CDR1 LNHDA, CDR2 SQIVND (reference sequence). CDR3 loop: CASSIEGGGPVNEQYF. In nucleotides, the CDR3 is TGTGCCAGTAGTATAGAAGGAGGAGGTCCTGTCAACGAGCAGTACTTC.

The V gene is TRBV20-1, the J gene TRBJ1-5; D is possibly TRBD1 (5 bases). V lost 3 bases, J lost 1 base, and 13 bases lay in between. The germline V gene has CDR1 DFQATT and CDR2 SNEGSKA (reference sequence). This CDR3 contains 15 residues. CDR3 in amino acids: CSASWGVTSNQPQHF. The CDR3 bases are TGCAGTGCTAGCTGGGGGGTAACGAGCAATCAGCCCCAGCATTTT.

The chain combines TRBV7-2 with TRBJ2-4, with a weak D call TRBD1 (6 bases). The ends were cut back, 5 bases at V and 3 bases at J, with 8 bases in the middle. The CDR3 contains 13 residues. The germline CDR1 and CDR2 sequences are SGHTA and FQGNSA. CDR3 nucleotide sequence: TGTGCCAGCAGCCGGGACAACAAAAACATTCAGTACTTC. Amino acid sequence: CASSRDNKNIQYF.

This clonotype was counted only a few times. The CDR3 nucleotides read TGTGCCAGCACCCTTTTGGGTGGACGTAACACCGGGGAGCTGTTTTTT. It yields the protein CASTLLGGRNTGELFF. The chain employs TRBV7-2 and TRBJ2-2, with unresolved D. Germline CDR1 is SGHTA and CDR2 is FQGNSA. Trimming took 7 bases from V and 2 from J, leaving 17 bases between them. The CDR3 has 16 residues.

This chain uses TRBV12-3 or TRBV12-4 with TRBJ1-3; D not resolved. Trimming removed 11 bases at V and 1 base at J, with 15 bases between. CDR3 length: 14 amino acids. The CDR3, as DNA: TGTGCCTCCCGGAGGATTTCGTCTGGAAACACCATATATTTT. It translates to CASRRISSGNTIYF.

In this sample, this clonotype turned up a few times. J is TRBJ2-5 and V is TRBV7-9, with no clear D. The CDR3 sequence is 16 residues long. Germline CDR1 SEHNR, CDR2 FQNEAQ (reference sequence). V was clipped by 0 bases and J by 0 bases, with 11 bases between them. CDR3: CASSLALMSNQETQYF. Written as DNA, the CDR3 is TGTGCCAGCAGCTTAGCGCTTATGTCCAACCAAGAGACCCAGTACTTC.

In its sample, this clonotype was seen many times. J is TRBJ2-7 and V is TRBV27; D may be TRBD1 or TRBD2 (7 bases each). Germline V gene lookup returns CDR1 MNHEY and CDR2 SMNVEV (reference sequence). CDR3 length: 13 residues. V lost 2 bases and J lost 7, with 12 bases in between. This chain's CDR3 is CASSLRQGGEQYF. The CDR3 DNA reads TGTGCCAGCAGTTTAAGACAGGGAGGGGAGCAGTACTTC.

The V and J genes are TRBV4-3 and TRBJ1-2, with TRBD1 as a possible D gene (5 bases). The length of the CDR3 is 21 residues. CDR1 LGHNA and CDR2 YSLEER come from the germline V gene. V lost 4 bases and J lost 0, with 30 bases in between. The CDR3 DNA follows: TGCGCCAGCAGCCCAGAAAGGGGTGTCCTCAAACCGGCGGGAGCTAACTATGGCTACACCTTC. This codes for CASSPERGVLKPAGANYGYTF.

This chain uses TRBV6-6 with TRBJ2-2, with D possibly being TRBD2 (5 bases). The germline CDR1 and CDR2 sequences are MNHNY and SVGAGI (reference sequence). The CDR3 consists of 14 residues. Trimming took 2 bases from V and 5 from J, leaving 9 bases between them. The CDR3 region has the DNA TGTGCCAGCAGTTACAGCTGGGAGACCGGGGAGCTGTTTTTT. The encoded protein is CASSYSWETGELFF.

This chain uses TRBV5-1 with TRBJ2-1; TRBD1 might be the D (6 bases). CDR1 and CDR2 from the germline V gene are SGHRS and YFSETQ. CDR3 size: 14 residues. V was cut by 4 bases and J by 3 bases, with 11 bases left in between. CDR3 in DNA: TGCGCCAGCAGCCCGGACAGCTACTACAATGAGCAGTTCTTC. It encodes CASSPDSYYNEQFF.

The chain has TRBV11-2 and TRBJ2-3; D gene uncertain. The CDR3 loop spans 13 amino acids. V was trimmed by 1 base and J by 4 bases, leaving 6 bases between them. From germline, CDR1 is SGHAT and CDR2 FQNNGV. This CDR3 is CASSLAYPDTQYF. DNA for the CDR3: TGTGCCAGCAGCTTAGCGTATCCAGATACGCAGTATTTT.

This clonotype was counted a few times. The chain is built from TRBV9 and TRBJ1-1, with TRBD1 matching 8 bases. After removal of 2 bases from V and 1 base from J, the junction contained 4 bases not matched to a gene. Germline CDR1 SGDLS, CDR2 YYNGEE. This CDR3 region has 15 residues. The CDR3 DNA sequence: TGTGCCAGCAGCGTGGGACAGGACCGGAACACTGAAGCTTTCTTT. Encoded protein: CASSVGQDRNTEAFF. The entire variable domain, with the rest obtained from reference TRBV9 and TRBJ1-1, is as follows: DSGVTQTPKHLITATGQRVTLRCSPRSGDLSVYWYQQSLDQGLQFLIQYYNGEERAKGNILERFSAQQFPDLHSELNLSSLELGDSALYFCASSVGQDRNTEAFFGQGTRLTVV.

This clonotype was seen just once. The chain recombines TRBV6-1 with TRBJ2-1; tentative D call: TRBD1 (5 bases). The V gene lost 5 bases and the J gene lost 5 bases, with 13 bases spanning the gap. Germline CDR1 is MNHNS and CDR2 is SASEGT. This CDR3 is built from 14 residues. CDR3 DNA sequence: TGTGCCAGCAGTCTATCGACAGTAGACAATGAGCAGTTCTTC. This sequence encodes CASSLSTVDNEQFF.

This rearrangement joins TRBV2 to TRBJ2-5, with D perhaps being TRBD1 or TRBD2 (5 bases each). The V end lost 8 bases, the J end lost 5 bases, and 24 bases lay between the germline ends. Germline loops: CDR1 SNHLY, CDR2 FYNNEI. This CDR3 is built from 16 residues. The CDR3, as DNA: TGTGCCAGCTCAGGGAACCTACTTCCACCGGGGGAGACCCAGTACTTC. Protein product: CASSGNLLPPGETQYF.

The CDR3 nucleotides read TGTGCCAGCAGTGACTTAGGACAGGGGAAACAAGAGACCCAGTACTTC. Its protein product is CASSDLGQGKQETQYF. The genes are TRBV2 and TRBJ2-1; TRBD1 aligns across 9 bases. Gene TRBJ2-5 matches the end of the DNA better, so the J call may be wrong. This CDR3 comprises 16 residues. The germline gives CDR1 SNHLY, CDR2 FYNNEI.

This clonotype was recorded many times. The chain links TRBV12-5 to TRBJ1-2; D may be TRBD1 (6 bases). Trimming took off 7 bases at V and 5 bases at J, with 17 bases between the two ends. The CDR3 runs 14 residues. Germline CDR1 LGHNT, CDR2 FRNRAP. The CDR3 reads CASAPQGWGYGYTF. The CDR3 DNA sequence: TGTGCTAGTGCTCCACAGGGCTGGGGGTATGGCTACACCTTC.

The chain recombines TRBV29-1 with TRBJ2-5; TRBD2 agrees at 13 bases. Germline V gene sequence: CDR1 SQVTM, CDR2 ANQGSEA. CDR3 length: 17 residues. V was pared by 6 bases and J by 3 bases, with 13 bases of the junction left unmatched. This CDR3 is CSVGGRATSGGKETQYF. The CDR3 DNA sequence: TGCAGCGTGGGAGGGCGGGCGACTAGCGGGGGGAAAGAGACCCAGTACTTC.

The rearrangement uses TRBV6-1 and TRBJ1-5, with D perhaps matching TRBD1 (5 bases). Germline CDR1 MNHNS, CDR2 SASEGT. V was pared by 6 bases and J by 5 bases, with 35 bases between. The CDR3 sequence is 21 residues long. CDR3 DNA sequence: TGTGCCAGCAGATGGACACTGGTGGCGGAGAAAGGGAATCAGCCTCATCAGCCCCAGCATTTT. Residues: CASRWTLVAEKGNQPHQPQHF.

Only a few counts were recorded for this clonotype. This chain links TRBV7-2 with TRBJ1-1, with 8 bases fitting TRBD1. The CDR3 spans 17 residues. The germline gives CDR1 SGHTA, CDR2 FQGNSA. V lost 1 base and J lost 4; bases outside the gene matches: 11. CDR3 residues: CASSLVPGGGGSTEAFF. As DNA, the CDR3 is TGTGCCAGCAGCTTAGTCCCAGGGGGCGGAGGGAGCACTGAAGCTTTCTTT. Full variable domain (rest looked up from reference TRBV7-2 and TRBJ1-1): GAGVSQSPSNKVTEKGKDVELRCDPISGHTALYWYRQSLGQGLEFLIYFQGNSAPDKSGLPSDRFSAERTGGSVSTLTIQRTQQEDSAVYLCASSLVPGGGGSTEAFFGQGTRLTVV.

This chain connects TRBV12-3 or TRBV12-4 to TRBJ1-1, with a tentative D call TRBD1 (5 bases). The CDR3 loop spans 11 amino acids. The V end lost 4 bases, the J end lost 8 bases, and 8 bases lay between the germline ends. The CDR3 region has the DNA TGTGCCAGCAGTTCCAGGGTCGAAGCTTTCTTT. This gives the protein CASSSRVEAFF.

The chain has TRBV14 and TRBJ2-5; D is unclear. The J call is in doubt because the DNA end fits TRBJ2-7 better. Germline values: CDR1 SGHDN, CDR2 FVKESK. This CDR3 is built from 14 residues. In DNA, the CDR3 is TGTGCCAGCAGCCAAGCTTCGTTAGCCTACGAGCAGTACTTC. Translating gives CASSQASLAYEQYF.